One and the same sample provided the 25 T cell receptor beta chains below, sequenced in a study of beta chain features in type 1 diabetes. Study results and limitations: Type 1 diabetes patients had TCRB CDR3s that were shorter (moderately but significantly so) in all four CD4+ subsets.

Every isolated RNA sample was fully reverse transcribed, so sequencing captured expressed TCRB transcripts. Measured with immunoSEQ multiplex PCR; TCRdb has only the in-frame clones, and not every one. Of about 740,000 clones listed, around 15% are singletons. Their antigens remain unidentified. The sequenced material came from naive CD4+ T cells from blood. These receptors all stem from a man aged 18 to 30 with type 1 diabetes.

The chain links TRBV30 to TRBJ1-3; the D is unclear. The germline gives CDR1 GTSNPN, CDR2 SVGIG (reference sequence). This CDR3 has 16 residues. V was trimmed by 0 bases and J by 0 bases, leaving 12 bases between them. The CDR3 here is CAWSVGQLSSGNTIYF. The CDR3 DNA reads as TGTGCCTGGAGTGTAGGTCAACTGTCCTCTGGAAACACCATATATTTT. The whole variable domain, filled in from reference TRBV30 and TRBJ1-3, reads SQTIHQWPATLVQPVGSPLSLECTVEGTSNPNLYWYRQAAGRGLQLLFYSVGIGQISSEVPQNLSASRPQDRQFILSSKKLLLSDSGFYLCAWSVGQLSSGNTIYFGEGSWLTVV.

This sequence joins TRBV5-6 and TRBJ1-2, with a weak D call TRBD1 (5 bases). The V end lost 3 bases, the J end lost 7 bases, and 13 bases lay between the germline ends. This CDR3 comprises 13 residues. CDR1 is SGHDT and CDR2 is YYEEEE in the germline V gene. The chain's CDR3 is CASSSDTSGGYTF. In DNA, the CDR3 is TGTGCCAGCAGCTCGGACACAAGTGGTGGCTACACCTTC.

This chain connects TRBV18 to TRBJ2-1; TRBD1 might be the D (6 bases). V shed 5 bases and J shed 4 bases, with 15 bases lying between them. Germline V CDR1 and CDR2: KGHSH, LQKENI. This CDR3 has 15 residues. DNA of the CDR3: TGTGCCAGCTCATCCACGGTGGGGGCATACAATGAGCAGTTCTTC. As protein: CASSSTVGAYNEQFF.

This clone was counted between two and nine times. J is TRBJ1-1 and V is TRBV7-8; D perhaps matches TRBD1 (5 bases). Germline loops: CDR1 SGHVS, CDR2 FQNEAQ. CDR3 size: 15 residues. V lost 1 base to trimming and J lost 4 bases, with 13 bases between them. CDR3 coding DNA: TGTGCCAGCAGCTTAGGCCCCCAGGGCCTCACTGAAGCTTTCTTT. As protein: CASSLGPQGLTEAFF.

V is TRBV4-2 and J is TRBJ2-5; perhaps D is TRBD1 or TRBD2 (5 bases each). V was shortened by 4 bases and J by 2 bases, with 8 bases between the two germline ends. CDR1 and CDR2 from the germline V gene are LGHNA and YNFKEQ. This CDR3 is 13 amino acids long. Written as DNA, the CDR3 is TGTGCCAGCAGCCGGGACGGTCAAGAGACCCAGTACTTC. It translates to CASSRDGQETQYF.

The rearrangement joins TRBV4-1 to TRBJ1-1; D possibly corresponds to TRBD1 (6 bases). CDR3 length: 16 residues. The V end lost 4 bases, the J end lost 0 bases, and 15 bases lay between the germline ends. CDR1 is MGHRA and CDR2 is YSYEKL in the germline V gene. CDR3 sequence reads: CASSLPDSRMNTEAFF. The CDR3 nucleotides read TGCGCCAGCAGCCTCCCGGACAGCAGAATGAACACTGAAGCTTTCTTT.

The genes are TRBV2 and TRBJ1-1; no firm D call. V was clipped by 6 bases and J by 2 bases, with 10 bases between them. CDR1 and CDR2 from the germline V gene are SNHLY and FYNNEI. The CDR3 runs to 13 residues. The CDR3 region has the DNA TGTGCCAGCAGGGTCGATCTAAACACTGAAGCTTTCTTT. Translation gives CASRVDLNTEAFF.

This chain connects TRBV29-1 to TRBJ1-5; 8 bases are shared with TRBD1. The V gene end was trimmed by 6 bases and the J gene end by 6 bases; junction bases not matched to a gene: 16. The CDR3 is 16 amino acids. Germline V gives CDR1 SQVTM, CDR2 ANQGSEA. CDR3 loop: CSVAGTGTLSGQPQHF. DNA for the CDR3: TGCAGCGTCGCCGGGACAGGAACTTTATCGGGTCAGCCCCAGCATTTT.

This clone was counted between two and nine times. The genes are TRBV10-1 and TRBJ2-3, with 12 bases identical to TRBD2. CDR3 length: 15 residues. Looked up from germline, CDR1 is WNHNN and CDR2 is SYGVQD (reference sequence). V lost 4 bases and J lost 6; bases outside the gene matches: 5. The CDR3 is CASSVTSGGGDTQYF. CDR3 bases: TGCGCCAGCAGTGTGACTAGCGGGGGTGGTGATACGCAGTATTTT.

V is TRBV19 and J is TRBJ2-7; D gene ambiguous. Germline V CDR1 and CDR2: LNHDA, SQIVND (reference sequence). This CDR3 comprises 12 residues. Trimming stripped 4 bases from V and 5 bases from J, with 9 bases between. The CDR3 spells CASSRVSHEQYF. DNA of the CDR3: TGTGCCAGTAGTAGGGTCAGCCACGAGCAGTACTTC.

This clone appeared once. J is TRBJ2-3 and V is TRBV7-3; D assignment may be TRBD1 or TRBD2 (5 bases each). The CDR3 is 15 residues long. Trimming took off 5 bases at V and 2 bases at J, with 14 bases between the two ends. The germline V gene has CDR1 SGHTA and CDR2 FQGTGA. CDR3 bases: TGTGCCAGCAGCCCCGCCCCGGGGACCACAGATACGCAGTATTTT. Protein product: CASSPAPGTTDTQYF.

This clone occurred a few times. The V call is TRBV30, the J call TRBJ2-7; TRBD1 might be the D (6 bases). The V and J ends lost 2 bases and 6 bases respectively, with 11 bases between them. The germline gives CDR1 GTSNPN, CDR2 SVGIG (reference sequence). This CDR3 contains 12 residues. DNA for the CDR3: TGTGCCTGGAGTTTACAGGGATTCGAGCAGTACTTC. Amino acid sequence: CAWSLQGFEQYF.

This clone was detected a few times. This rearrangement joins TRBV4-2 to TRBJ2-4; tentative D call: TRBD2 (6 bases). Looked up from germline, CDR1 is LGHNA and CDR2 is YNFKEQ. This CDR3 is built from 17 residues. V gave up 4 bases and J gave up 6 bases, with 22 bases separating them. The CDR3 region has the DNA TGTGCCAGCAGCCGTGGAGGAGCCGGGGGAAGTGGAAACATTCAGTACTTC. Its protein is CASSRGGAGGSGNIQYF.

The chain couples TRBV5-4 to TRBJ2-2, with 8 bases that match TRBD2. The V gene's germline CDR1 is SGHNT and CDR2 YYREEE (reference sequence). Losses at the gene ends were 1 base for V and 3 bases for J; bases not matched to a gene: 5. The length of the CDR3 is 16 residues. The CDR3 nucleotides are TGTGCCAGCAGCTTGTATGGAGCGGGGGACACCGGGGAGCTGTTTTTT. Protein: CASSLYGAGDTGELFF.

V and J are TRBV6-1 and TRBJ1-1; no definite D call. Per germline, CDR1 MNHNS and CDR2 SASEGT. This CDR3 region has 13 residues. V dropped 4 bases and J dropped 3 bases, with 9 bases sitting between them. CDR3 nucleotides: TGTGCCAGCAGTGCTCTAATGGACACTGAAGCTTTCTTT. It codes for CASSALMDTEAFF.

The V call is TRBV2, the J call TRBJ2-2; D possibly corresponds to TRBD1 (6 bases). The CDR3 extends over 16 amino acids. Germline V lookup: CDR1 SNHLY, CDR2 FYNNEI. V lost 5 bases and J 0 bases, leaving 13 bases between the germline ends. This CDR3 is CASSSQGNTNTGELFF. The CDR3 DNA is TGTGCCAGCAGTTCCCAGGGGAATACGAACACCGGGGAGCTGTTTTTT. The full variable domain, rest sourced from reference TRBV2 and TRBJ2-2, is EPEVTQTPSHQVTQMGQEVILRCVPISNHLYFYWYRQILGQKVEFLVSFYNNEISEKSEIFDDQFSVERPDGSNFTLKIRSTKLEDSAMYFCASSSQGNTNTGELFFGEGSRLTVL.

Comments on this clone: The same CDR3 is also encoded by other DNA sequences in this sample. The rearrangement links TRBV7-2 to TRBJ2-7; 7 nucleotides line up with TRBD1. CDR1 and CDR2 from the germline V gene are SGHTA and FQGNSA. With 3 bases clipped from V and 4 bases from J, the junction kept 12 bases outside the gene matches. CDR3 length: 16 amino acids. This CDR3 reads CASSLGPSRGSYEQYF. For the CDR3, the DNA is TGTGCCAGCAGCTTGGGTCCCTCCAGGGGGTCGTACGAGCAGTACTTC.

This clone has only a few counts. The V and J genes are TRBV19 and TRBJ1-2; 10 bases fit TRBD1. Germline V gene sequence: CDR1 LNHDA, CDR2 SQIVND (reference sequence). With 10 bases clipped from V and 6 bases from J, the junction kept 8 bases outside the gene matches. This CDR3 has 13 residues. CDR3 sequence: CATTSTGGDGYTF. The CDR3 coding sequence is TGTGCCACAACTTCGACAGGGGGCGATGGCTACACCTTC.

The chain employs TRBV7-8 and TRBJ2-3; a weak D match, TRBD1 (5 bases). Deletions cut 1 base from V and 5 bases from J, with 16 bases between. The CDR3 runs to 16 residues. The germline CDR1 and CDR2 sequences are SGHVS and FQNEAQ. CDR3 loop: CASSLVQGLMGDTQYF. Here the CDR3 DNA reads TGTGCCAGCAGCTTAGTCCAGGGATTGATGGGAGATACGCAGTATTTT.

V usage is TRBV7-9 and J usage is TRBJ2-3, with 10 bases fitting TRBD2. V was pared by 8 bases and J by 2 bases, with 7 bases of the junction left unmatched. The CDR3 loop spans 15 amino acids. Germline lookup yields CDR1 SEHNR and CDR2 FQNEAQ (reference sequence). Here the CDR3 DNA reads TGTGCCAGCTCTATTAGCGGGGGGACCACAGATACGCAGTATTTT. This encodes CASSISGGTTDTQYF.

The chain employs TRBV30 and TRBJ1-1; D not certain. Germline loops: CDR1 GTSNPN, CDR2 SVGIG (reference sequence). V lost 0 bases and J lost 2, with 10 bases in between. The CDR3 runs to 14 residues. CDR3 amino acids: CAWSVHAGNTEAFF. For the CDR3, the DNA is TGTGCCTGGAGTGTACATGCGGGTAACACTGAAGCTTTCTTT.

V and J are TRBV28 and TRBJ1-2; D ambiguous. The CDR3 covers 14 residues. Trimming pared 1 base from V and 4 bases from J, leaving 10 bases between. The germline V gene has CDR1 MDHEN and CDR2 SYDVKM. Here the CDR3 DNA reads TGTGCCAGCAGTTTATCAGAGGGATCCTATGGCTACACCTTC. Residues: CASSLSEGSYGYTF.

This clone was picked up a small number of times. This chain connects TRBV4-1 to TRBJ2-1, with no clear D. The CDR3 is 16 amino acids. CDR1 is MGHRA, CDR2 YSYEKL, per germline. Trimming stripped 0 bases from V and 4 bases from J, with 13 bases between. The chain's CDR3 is CASSQEGLKVYNEQFF. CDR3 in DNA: TGCGCCAGCAGCCAAGAGGGCCTGAAGGTTTACAATGAGCAGTTCTTC.

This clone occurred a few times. CDR3 protein: CASSPSGLEVRNEQFF. The CDR3 DNA follows: TGTGCCAGCAGCCCCTCGGGACTAGAGGTTCGGAATGAGCAGTTCTTC. V usage is TRBV7-6 and J usage is TRBJ2-1; 8 positions match TRBD2. V trimming: 5 bases; J trimming: 7 bases; junction bases outside the gene matches: 13. CDR3 size: 16 residues. Germline V CDR1 and CDR2: SGHVS, FNYEAQ.

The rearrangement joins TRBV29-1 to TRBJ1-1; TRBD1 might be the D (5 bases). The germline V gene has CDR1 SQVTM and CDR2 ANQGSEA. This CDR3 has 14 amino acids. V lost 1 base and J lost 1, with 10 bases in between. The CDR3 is CSVEGGYGNTEAFF. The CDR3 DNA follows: TGCAGCGTTGAAGGGGGCTACGGGAACACTGAAGCTTTCTTT. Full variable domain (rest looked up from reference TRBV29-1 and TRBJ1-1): SAVISQKPSRDICQRGTSLTIQCQVDSQVTMMFWYRQQPGQSLTLIATANQGSEATYESGFVIDKFPISRPNLTFSTLTVSNMSPEDSSIYLCSVEGGYGNTEAFFGQGTRLTVV.